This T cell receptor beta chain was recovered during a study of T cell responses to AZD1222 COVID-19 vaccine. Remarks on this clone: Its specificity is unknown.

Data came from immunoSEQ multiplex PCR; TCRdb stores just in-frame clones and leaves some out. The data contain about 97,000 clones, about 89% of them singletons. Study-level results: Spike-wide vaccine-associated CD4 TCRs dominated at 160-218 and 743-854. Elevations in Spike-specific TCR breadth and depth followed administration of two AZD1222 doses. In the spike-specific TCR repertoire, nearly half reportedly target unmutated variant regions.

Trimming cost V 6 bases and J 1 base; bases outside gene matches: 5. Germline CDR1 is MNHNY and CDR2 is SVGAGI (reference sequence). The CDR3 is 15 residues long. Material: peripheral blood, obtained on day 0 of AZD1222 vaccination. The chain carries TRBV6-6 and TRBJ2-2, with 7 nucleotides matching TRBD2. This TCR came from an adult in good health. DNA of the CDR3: TGTGCCAGCAGCCAACGGACTAGGAACACCGGGGAGCTGTTTTTT. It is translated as CASSQRTRNTGELFF.